This T cell receptor beta chain was sequenced for a study of blood T cell repertoires in COVID-19. Participants were aged about 18 to 89 years, lived in 20 to 25 US areas, and enrolled virtually. Which cohort a participant joined came from the clinical history participants gave. Here immunoSEQ multiplex PCR was the method, and the copy in TCRdb shows in-frame clones only, minus some. The sample holds under 200,000 clones; roughly 82% are singletons and the top ten take approximately 10%. J was trimmed by 7 bases and V by 3 bases; bases with no gene match: 5. There are 15 residues in the CDR3. Germline V gene sequence: CDR1 LNHDA, CDR2 SQIVND (reference sequence).

Sequencing used PBMCs or T cells enriched from blood (not recorded which). The TCR sequence derives from a man aged 50 to 59 who had recovered from COVID-19. The V gene is TRBV19, the J gene TRBJ1-4; TRBD1 aligns across 10 bases. CDR3 region: CASSILGQGTEKLFF. The DNA of the CDR3 is TGTGCCAGTAGTATTTTGGGACAGGGGACTGAAAAACTGTTTTTT.